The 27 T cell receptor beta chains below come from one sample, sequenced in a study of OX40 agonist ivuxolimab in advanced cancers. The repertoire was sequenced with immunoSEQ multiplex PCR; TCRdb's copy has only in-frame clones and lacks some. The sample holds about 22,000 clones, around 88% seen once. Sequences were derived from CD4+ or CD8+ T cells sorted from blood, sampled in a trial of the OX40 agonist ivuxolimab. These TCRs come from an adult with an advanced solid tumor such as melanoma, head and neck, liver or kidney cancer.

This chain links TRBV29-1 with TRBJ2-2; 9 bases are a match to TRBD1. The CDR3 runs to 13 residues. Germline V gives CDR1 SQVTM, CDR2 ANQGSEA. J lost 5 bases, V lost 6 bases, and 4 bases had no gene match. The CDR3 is CSVRTGATGELFF. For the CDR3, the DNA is TGCAGCGTAAGGACAGGGGCGACCGGGGAGCTGTTTTTT.

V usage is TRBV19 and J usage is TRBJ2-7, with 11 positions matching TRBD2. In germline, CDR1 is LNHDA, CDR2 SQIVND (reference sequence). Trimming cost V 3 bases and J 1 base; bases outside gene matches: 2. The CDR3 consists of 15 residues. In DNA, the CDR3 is TGTGCCAGTAGTATGGGACTAGCGGTTTCCTACGAGCAGTACTTC. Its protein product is CASSMGLAVSYEQYF.

CDR3 protein: CATSRIGTSEHSTDTQYF. The CDR3 DNA reads TGTGCCACCAGCAGAATCGGGACTAGCGAACACAGCACAGATACGCAGTATTTT. The rearrangement joins TRBV15 to TRBJ2-3; 10 bases are shared with TRBD2. Germline V gene lookup returns CDR1 LNHNV and CDR2 YYDKDF (reference sequence). The CDR3 covers 18 residues. V lost 2 bases, J lost 0 bases, and 8 bases stayed unmatched.

The CDR3 spells CASSEGLAGNYEQYF. CDR3 nucleotides: TGTGCCAGCAGTGAGGGACTAGCGGGAAACTACGAGCAGTACTTC. The chain recombines TRBV6-1 with TRBJ2-7; TRBD2 matches at 13 bases. The trim removed 3 bases at V and 3 bases at J, leaving 2 bases unmatched. Germline CDR1 and CDR2: MNHNS and SASEGT. CDR3 length: 15 amino acids.

The CDR3 is CASSESPATSGNTIYF. Here the CDR3 DNA reads TGTGCCAGCAGTGAATCCCCGGCCACCTCTGGAAACACCATATATTTT. This chain connects TRBV6-1 to TRBJ1-3; the D is unclear. The CDR3 runs 16 residues. The V and J ends lost 2 bases and 0 bases respectively, with 11 bases between them. Germline CDR1 reads MNHNS; CDR2 reads SASEGT.

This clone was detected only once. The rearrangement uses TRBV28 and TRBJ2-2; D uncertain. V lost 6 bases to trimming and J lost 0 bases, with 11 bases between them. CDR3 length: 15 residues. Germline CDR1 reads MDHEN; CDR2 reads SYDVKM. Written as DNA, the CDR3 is TGTGCCAGCAGATATATTATGGCGAACACCGGGGAGCTGTTTTTT. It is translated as CASRYIMANTGELFF.

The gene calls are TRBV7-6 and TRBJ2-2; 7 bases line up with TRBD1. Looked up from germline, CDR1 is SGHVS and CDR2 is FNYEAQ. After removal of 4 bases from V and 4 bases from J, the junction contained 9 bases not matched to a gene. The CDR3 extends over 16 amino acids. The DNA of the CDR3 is TGTGCCAGCAGCTGGAAGGACAGGACTTCCACCGGGGAGCTGTTTTTT. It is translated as CASSWKDRTSTGELFF. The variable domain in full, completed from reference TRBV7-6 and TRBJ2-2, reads GAGVSQSPRYKVTKRGQDVALRCDPISGHVSLYWYRQALGQGPEFLTYFNYEAQQDKSGLPNDRFSAERPEGSISTLTIQRTEQRDSAMYRCASSWKDRTSTGELFFGEGSRLTVL.

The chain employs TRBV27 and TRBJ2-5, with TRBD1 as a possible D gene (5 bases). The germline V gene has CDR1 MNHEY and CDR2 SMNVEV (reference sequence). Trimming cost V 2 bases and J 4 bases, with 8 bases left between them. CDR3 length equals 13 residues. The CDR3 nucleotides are TGTGCCAGCAGTTTAGGGGCGGCAGAGACCCAGTACTTC. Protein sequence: CASSLGAAETQYF.

Here the CDR3 reads CASSLTGALNTEAFF. As DNA, the CDR3 is TGCGCCAGCAGCTTGACAGGGGCCCTGAACACTGAAGCTTTCTTT. The chain links TRBV5-1 to TRBJ1-1; 7 bases map to TRBD1. The germline V gene has CDR1 SGHRS and CDR2 YFSETQ. Germline trimming cut 1 base from V and 0 bases from J; bases unmatched to any gene: 3. The CDR3 has 15 amino acids.

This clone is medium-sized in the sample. In nucleotides, the CDR3 is TGTGCCTGGAGATTGACAGGAGCACCCAGCACTGAAGCTTTCTTT. This codes for CAWRLTGAPSTEAFF. The chain combines TRBV30 with TRBJ1-1, with D perhaps TRBD1 (6 bases). V was trimmed by 3 bases and J by 4 bases, leaving 18 bases between them. CDR3 length: 15 residues. Germline CDR1 GTSNPN, CDR2 SVGIG (reference sequence).

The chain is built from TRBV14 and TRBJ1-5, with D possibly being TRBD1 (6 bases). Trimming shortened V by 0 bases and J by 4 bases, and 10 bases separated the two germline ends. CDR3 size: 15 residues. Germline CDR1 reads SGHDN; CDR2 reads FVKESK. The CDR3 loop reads CASSQDPDSNQPQHF. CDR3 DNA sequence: TGTGCCAGCAGCCAAGATCCGGACAGTAATCAGCCCCAGCATTTT.

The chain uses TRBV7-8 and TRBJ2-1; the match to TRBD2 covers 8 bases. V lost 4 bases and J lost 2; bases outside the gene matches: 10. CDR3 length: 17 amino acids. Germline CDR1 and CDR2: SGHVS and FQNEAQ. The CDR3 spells CASSSPGGDKTYNEQFF. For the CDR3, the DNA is TGTGCCAGCAGCTCACCGGGGGGGGATAAGACCTACAATGAGCAGTTCTTC.

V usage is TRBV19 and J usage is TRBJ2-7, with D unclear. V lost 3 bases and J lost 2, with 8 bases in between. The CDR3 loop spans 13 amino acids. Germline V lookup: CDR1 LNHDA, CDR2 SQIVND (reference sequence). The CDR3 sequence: CASSITHAYEQYF. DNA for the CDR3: TGTGCCAGTAGTATCACCCACGCCTACGAGCAGTACTTC.

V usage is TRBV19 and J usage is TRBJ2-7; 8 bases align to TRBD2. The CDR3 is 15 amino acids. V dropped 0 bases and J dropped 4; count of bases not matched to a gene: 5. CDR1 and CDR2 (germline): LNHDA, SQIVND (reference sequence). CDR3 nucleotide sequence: TGTGCCAGTAGTATAGATCTAGCGGGCGGGTACGAGCAGTACTTC. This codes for CASSIDLAGGYEQYF.

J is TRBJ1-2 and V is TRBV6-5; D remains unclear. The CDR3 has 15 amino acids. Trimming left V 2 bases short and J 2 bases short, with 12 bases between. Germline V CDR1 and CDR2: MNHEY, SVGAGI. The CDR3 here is CASSYVRGGNYGYTF. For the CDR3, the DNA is TGTGCCAGCAGTTACGTCCGGGGAGGAAACTATGGCTACACCTTC.

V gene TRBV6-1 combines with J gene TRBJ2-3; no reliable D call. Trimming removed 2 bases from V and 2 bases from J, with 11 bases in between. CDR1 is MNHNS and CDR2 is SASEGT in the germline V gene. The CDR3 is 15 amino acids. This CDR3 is CASSEFWRVTDTQYF. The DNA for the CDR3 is TGTGCCAGCAGTGAATTCTGGAGAGTCACAGATACGCAGTATTTT.

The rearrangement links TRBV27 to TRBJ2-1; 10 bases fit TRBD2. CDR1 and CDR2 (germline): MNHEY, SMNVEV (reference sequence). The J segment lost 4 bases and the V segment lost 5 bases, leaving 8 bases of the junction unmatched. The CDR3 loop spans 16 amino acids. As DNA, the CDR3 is TGTGCCAGCAGTACCCCACTAGCGGGGACATACAATGAGCAGTTCTTC. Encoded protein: CASSTPLAGTYNEQFF.

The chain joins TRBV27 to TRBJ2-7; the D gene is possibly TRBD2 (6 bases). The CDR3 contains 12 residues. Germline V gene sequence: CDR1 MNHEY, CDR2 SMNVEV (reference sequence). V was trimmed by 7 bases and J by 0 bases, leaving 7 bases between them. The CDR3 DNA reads TGTGCCAGCATCGGGGGCTCCTACGAGCAGTACTTC. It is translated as CASIGGSYEQYF.

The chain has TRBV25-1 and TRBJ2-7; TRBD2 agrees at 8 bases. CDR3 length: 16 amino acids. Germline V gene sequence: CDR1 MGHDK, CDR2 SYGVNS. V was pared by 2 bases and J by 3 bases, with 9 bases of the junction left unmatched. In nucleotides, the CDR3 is TGTGCCAGCAGTGAAATATCGGCGGGAGGTGGCTACGAGCAGTACTTC. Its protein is CASSEISAGGGYEQYF.

DNA for the CDR3: TGTGCCAGCAGCTTTCTCGACAGGGGAGAGACCCAGTACTTC. This codes for CASSFLDRGETQYF. The rearrangement links TRBV7-8 to TRBJ2-5, with 8 bases fitting TRBD1. The junction had 4 bases not matched to a gene; V was cut back by 3 bases and J by 4 bases. Germline CDR1 and CDR2: SGHVS and FQNEAQ. The CDR3 covers 14 residues.

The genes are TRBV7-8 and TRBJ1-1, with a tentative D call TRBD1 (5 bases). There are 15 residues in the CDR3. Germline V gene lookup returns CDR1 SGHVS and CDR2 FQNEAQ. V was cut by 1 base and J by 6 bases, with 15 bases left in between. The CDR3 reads CASSLERGGGSEAFF. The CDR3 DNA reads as TGTGCCAGCAGCTTAGAACGTGGTGGGGGGTCTGAAGCTTTCTTT.

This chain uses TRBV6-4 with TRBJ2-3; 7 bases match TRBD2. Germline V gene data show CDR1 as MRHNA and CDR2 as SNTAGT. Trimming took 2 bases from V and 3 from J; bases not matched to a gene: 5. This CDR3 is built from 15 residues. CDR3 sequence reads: CASSDGLRETDTQYF. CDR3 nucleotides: TGTGCCAGCAGTGACGGATTGCGGGAGACAGATACGCAGTATTTT.

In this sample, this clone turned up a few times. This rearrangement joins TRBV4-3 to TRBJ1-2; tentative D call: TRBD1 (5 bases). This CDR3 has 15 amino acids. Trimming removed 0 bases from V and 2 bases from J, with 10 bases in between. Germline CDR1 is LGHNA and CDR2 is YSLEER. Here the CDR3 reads CASSQEIGGNYGYTF. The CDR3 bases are TGCGCCAGCAGCCAAGAGATTGGGGGGAACTATGGCTACACCTTC.

The CDR3 bases are TGTGCCAGCAGCCCGACTAGCTCCTACGAGCAGTACTTC. The encoded protein is CASSPTSSYEQYF. The chain couples TRBV7-2 to TRBJ2-7, with D perhaps matching TRBD2 (6 bases). The CDR3 is 13 amino acids. With 5 bases removed from V and 0 bases from J, the gap between germline ends came to 8 bases. Germline V gene lookup returns CDR1 SGHTA and CDR2 FQGNSA.

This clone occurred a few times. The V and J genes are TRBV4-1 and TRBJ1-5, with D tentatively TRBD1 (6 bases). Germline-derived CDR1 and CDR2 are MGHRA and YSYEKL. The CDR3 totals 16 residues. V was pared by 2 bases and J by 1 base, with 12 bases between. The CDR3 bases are TGCGCCAGCAGCCAATACAGGGAGGGGAGCAATCAGCCCCAGCATTTT. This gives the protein CASSQYREGSNQPQHF.

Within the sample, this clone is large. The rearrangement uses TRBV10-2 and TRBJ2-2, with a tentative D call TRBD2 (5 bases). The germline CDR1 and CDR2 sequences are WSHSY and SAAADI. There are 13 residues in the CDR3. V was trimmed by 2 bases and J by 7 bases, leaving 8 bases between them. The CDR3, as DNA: TGCGCCAGCAGTGAGAGCAGCGGCGGGGAGCTGTTTTTT. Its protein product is CASSESSGGELFF.

The CDR3 here is CASSWGDYNEQFF. CDR3 nucleotides: TGTGCCAGCAGTTGGGGAGATTACAATGAGCAGTTCTTC. The chain is built from TRBV27 and TRBJ2-1; D is possibly TRBD2 (5 bases). The CDR3 contains 13 residues. With 4 bases removed from V and 4 bases from J, the gap between germline ends came to 8 bases. The germline V gene has CDR1 MNHEY and CDR2 SMNVEV (reference sequence).